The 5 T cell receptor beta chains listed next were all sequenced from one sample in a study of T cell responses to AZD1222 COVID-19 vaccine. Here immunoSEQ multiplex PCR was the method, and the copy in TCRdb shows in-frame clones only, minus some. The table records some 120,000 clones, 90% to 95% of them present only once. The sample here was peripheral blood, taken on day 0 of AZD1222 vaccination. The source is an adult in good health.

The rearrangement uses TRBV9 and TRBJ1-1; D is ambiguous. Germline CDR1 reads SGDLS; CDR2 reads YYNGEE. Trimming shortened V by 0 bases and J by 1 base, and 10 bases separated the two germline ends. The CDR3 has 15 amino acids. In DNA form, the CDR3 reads TGTGCCAGCAGCGTAGTAGGGCTTGGGAACACTGAAGCTTTCTTT. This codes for CASSVVGLGNTEAFF.

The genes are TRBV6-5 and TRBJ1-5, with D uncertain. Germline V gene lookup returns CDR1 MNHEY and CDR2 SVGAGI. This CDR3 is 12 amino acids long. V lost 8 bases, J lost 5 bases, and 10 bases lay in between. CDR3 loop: CASRRVDQPQHF. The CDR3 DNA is TGTGCCAGCCGCCGGGTCGATCAGCCCCAGCATTTT.

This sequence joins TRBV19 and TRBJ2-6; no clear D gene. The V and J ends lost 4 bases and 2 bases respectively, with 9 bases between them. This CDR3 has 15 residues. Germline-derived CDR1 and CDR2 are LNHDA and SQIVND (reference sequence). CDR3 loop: CASSTPGAGANVLTF. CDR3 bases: TGTGCCAGTAGTACGCCGGGCGCTGGGGCCAACGTCCTGACTTTC.

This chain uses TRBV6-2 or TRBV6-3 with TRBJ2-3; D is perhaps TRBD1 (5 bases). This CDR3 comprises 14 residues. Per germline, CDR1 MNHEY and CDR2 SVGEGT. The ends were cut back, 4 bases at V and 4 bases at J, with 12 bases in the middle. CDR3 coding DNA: TGTGCCAGCAGTTTGGGGATGGGGCCAGATACGCAGTATTTT. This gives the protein CASSLGMGPDTQYF.

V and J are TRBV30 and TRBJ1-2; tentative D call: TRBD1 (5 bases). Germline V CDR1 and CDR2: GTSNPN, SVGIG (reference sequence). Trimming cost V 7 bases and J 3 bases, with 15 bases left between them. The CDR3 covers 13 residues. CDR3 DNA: TGTGCCTCTGGAGTTGTCAGGGACTATGGCTACACCTTC. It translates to CASGVVRDYGYTF.